A single sample is the source of the 3 T cell receptor beta chains below, sequenced in a study of beta chain features in type 1 diabetes. Investigators reverse transcribed all isolated RNA, so they sequenced expressed TCRB transcripts. Some clones are missing from TCRdb's copy, which holds only in-frame ones; the method was immunoSEQ multiplex PCR. Of about 160,000 clones listed, over 7.5% were seen once; the top ten hold less than 3%. Sequences were obtained from central memory CD4+ T cells from blood. The receptors come from a woman in her late teens or twenties in good health.

The chain combines TRBV13 with TRBJ2-2, with a weak D call TRBD2 (6 bases). The CDR3 extends over 14 amino acids. V lost 0 bases to trimming and J lost 6 bases, with 8 bases between them. CDR1 PRHDT and CDR2 FYEKMQ come from the germline V gene (reference sequence). This chain's CDR3 is CASSLGRGSGELFF. Here the CDR3 DNA reads TGTGCCAGCAGCTTAGGCCGGGGGTCCGGGGAGCTGTTTTTT.

This clone has a handful of counts. The V and J genes are TRBV11-1 and TRBJ2-1; possible D gene TRBD2, 6 bases. Germline V gene sequence: CDR1 SGHAT, CDR2 FQDESV (reference sequence). The ends were cut back, 4 bases at V and 1 base at J, with 14 bases in the middle. This CDR3 region has 16 residues. The CDR3, as DNA: TGTGCCAGCAGCTCCCGACTAGTTGGGTCCTACAATGAGCAGTTCTTC. Its protein is CASSSRLVGSYNEQFF.

The chain employs TRBV7-8 and TRBJ1-5; possibly TRBD1 for D (6 bases). From germline, CDR1 is SGHVS and CDR2 FQNEAQ. Trimming took off 2 bases at V and 6 bases at J, with 11 bases between the two ends. The CDR3 extends over 14 amino acids. CDR3 in amino acids: CASSLNQGSQPQHF. The CDR3 DNA is TGTGCCAGCAGCTTAAACCAGGGGAGTCAGCCCCAGCATTTT.